Reported below is one T cell receptor beta chain. Its antigen is not known. This beta chain is an off-target read within a library intended for alpha chains, so its frequency means little. Stated time point: sample taken at primary tumor resection. The 70 or so donors had untreated early-stage non-small cell lung cancer. The data belong to a study of spatial heterogeneity in lung cancer. Study-level information: Each distinct TCR and UMI combination averaged more than ten appearances in raw reads.

Study results and limitations: The study found that expanded intratumoral alpha and beta TCR counts tracked tumor mutation counts.

The library protocol tagged each TCR cDNA with a unique molecular identifier. TCRdb ran MiXCR on the 5' RACE reads and lists one entry per CDR3 protein. In the table there are about 11,000 distinct CDR3 sequences, around 5.5% of which are singletons. Germline values: CDR1 SEHNR, CDR2 FQNEAQ (reference sequence). The germline V and J ends were trimmed by 1 base and 7 bases, with 11 bases remaining between them. This CDR3 region has 14 residues. Here the sequenced sample was lung tumor tissue, taken at surgery. The sequence came from a male donor with early-stage non-small cell lung cancer. The gene calls are TRBV7-9 and TRBJ2-1; possibly TRBD1 for D (5 bases). For the CDR3, the DNA is TGTGCCAGCAGCTTAGGGGGCCCTAGGAATGAGCAGTTCTTC. Protein sequence: CASSLGGPRNEQFF.